The rows below give T cell receptor beta chains drawn from one sample of a study of molecular identifiers for immune sequencing clone quantification. Each CDR3 protein is one row after TCRdb ran MiXCR on the PCR reads. In the table there are over 600,000 distinct CDR3 sequences, around 20% of which are singletons. The sample comprised naive CD8+ T cells from blood, with Jurkat cell RNA spiked in. These receptors all come from a human donor in good health. Some libraries in this study had Jurkat cell RNA spiked in. Both conserved end residues are part of each CDR3. A D gene is named only where the DNA matches it firmly. Rows may omit the clone size; those that give it use once, few, many or a size class.

v_gene	d_gene	j_gene	abundance	CDR3aa	CDR3nt
TRBV5-1	-	TRBJ1-4	many	CASSLVLPSGRANPTNEKLFF	TGCGCCAGCAGCTTGGTTCTTCCCTCCGGCAGGGCTAACCCAACTAATGAAAAACTGTTTTTT
TRBV7-6	TRBD1	TRBJ1-1	few	CASSHGRGPTEAFF	TGTGCCAGCAGCCACGGCAGGGGGCCCACTGAAGCTTTCTTT
TRBV28	-	TRBJ1-2	few	CASNHRLIGHGYTF	TGTGCCAGCAACCATCGACTTATAGGACATGGCTACACCTTC
TRBV6-6	-	TRBJ1-5	many	CASSYSPGDNQPQHF	TGTGCCAGCAGTTACTCTCCAGGGGACAATCAGCCCCAGCATTTT
TRBV20-1	-	TRBJ1-6	-	CSARARGGSGSPLHF	TGCAGTGCTAGAGCGAGAGGAGGAAGCGGTTCACCCCTCCACTTT
TRBV23-1	-	TRBJ1-5	many	CASSQWSNQPQHF	TGCGCCAGCAGTCAATGGTCGAATCAGCCCCAGCATTTT
TRBV5-1	-	TRBJ1-4	many	CASSLFSATNEKLFF	TGCGCCAGCAGCTTGTTCAGTGCAACTAATGAAAAACTGTTTTTT
TRBV19	TRBD1	TRBJ2-2	few	CASSNRQGRTGELFF	TGTGCCAGTAGCAATAGACAGGGGAGGACCGGGGAGCTGTTTTTT
TRBV28	-	TRBJ1-5	many	CASSLTAEGQPQHF	TGTGCCAGCAGTTTAACCGCCGAGGGGCAGCCCCAGCATTTT
TRBV7-8	TRBD1	TRBJ1-4	-	CASSLAKGEGAWPNEKLFF	TGTGCCAGCAGCTTAGCTAAAGGAGAGGGGGCTTGGCCTAATGAAAAACTGTTTTTT
TRBV12-3/TRBV12-4	TRBD1	TRBJ2-3	many	CASSLTGQGADTQYF	TGTGCCAGCAGTCTGACGGGACAGGGGGCGGATACGCAGTATTTT
TRBV10-3	-	TRBJ2-7	few	CAISESGRVEFAEQYF	TGTGCCATCAGTGAGTCCGGGCGGGTAGAGTTTGCCGAGCAGTATTTC
TRBV7-6	-	TRBJ2-5	many	CASRPVDEETQYF	TGTGCCAGCAGGCCCGTTGACGAAGAGACCCAGTACTTC
TRBV29-1	-	TRBJ2-5	many	CSVDGPRQETQYF	TGCAGCGTTGACGGCCCCCGGCAGGAGACCCAGTACTTC
TRBV5-1	-	TRBJ2-7	few	CASSFGGVSSSYEQYF	TGCGCCAGCAGCTTTGGGGGCGTTTCAAGCTCCTACGAGCAGTACTTC
TRBV9	TRBD2	TRBJ2-3	many	CASSGGLAGPLTDTQYF	TGTGCCAGCAGCGGAGGACTAGCGGGGCCCCTCACAGATACGCAGTATTTT
TRBV2	-	TRBJ1-1	-	CASSEGPQTGYRVEAFF	TGTGCCAGCAGTGAAGGGCCACAGACAGGATATCGCGTTGAAGCTTTCTTT
TRBV9	-	TRBJ2-2	-	CASSAPDTGELFF	TGTGCCAGCAGCGCCCCGGACACCGGGGAGCTGTTTTTT
TRBV20-1	-	TRBJ1-2	few	CSASVRDSDYGYTF	TGCAGTGCTAGCGTCCGGGACTCCGACTATGGCTACACCTTC
TRBV27	TRBD2	TRBJ2-1	few	CASSKAGPHYNEQFF	TGTGCCAGCAGTAAAGCGGGACCCCACTACAATGAGCAGTTCTTC
TRBV12-3/TRBV12-4	-	TRBJ2-3	many	CASSYGQTSTDTQYF	TGTGCCAGCAGTTATGGACAGACTAGCACAGATACGCAGTATTTT
TRBV2	-	TRBJ1-1	many	CASRPNMNTEAFF	TGTGCCAGCAGGCCGAACATGAACACTGAAGCTTTCTTT
TRBV5-6	-	TRBJ2-3	-	CASSVLTGEVTDTQYF	TGTGCCAGCAGCGTTCTTACGGGGGAGGTCACAGATACGCAGTATTTT
TRBV5-1	-	TRBJ2-3	many	CASSPFSALTDTQYF	TGCGCCAGCAGCCCCTTTTCAGCGTTGACAGATACGCAGTATTTT
TRBV6-6	-	TRBJ2-5	many	CASSPYGYQETQYF	TGTGCCAGCAGCCCATACGGTTACCAAGAGACCCAGTACTTC
TRBV7-6	-	TRBJ2-1	many	CASSPRDTNNEQFF	TGTGCCAGCAGCCCGAGAGACACCAACAATGAGCAGTTCTTC
TRBV4-3	-	TRBJ1-3	many	CASSQDSGGGGGNTIYF	TGCGCCAGCAGCCAAGATTCAGGAGGGGGTGGTGGAAACACCATATATTTT
TRBV20-1	TRBD2	TRBJ2-1	-	CSARIFLAGDERSF	TGCAGTGCTAGAATATTCCTAGCGGGAGATGAGCGGTCCTTC
TRBV7-9	TRBD1	TRBJ1-2	many	CASSLVGGENYGYTF	TGTGCCAGCAGCTTAGTAGGGGGCGAGAACTATGGCTACACCTTC
TRBV4-3	-	TRBJ2-1	many	CASSQETGDEQFF	TGCGCCAGCAGCCAAGAGACGGGGGACGAGCAGTTCTTC